The 28 T cell receptor beta chains given below trace back to one sample, sequenced in a study of cytomegalovirus exposure and HLA in healthy donors. Amplification used 60 Vbeta primers and 13 Jbeta primers. The repertoire was sequenced with immunoSEQ multiplex PCR; TCRdb's copy has only in-frame clones and lacks some. The sample holds 90,000 to 110,000 clones; roughly 70% are singletons and the top ten take around 7.7%. Material for sequencing was PBMCs. All receptors come from a man aged 35-49 years in good health and CMV-seronegative.

The gene calls are TRBV5-4 and TRBJ2-3; 7 bases are shared with TRBD2. CDR3 length: 15 residues. The V and J ends lost 2 bases and 2 bases, in that order; junction bases with no gene match: 5. Germline CDR1 is SGHNT and CDR2 is YYREEE (reference sequence). CDR3 DNA: TGTGCCAGCAGCTTAGGCGGGAGTTACACAGATACGCAGTATTTT. Amino acids: CASSLGGSYTDTQYF.

The chain recombines TRBV10-3 with TRBJ2-7; 8 nucleotides agree with TRBD2. Looked up from germline, CDR1 is ENHRY and CDR2 is SYGVKD. V gave up 3 bases and J gave up 4 bases; unmatched junction bases: 8. This CDR3 region has 15 residues. The CDR3 here is CAISDDGGAGYEQYF. For the CDR3, the DNA is TGTGCCATCAGTGACGACGGGGGGGCCGGTTACGAGCAGTACTTC.

V gene TRBV7-2 combines with J gene TRBJ1-2; 8 nucleotides line up with TRBD1. V lost 4 bases to trimming and J lost 8 bases; unmatched junction nucleotides: 9. The CDR3 is 14 amino acids. Germline V gives CDR1 SGHTA, CDR2 FQGNSA. CDR3 DNA: TGTGCCAGCAGCTACCCGGACAGGGCGGGGGGCTACACCTTC. Encoded protein: CASSYPDRAGGYTF.

This chain joins TRBV4-3 and TRBJ1-1; 8 bases map to TRBD1. The CDR3 consists of 15 residues. CDR1 LGHNA and CDR2 YSLEER come from the germline V gene. Trimming took 1 base from V and 1 from J; bases not matched to a gene: 2. The CDR3 reads CASSQGDRWNTEAFF. The CDR3 nucleotides are TGCGCCAGCAGCCAAGGGGACAGGTGGAACACTGAAGCTTTCTTT.

This clone was observed a few times. The chain uses TRBV7-9 and TRBJ2-1; TRBD1 matches 7 bases. V lost 4 bases and J lost 3; bases outside the gene matches: 12. The CDR3 is 17 residues long. Germline V CDR1 and CDR2: SEHNR, FQNEAQ (reference sequence). The chain's CDR3 is CASSSNRQGQSYNEQFF. The CDR3 nucleotides read TGTGCCAGCAGCTCCAACAGACAGGGACAAAGCTACAATGAGCAGTTCTTC.

This clone was recorded a few times. The V gene is TRBV18, the J gene TRBJ1-2; D uncertain. The CDR3 is 12 residues long. Trimming shortened V by 8 bases and J by 4 bases, and 11 bases separated the two germline ends. Looked up from germline, CDR1 is KGHSH and CDR2 is LQKENI. The CDR3 loop is CASGEDLYGYTF. The CDR3 bases are TGTGCCAGCGGGGAGGACCTCTATGGCTACACCTTC.

This clone appeared a single time. V usage is TRBV7-2 and J usage is TRBJ2-7, with 8 bases fitting TRBD1. Germline CDR1 reads SGHTA; CDR2 reads FQGNSA. V was clipped by 2 bases and J by 2 bases; unmatched bases: 5. This CDR3 is 15 amino acids long. CDR3 protein: CASSLLGTGTYEQYF. The CDR3 nucleotides read TGTGCCAGCAGCTTATTGGGGACAGGAACCTACGAGCAGTACTTC.

The chain uses TRBV9 and TRBJ1-2, with TRBD1 matching 8 bases. Trimming cost V 4 bases and J 3 bases; bases outside gene matches: 5. Germline CDR1 is SGDLS and CDR2 is YYNGEE. The CDR3 is 14 residues long. CDR3 sequence (DNA): TGTGCCAGCAGCTCAGACAGGGGTGACTATGGCTACACCTTC. Translation: CASSSDRGDYGYTF.

CDR3 in DNA: TGTGCCAGCTCGAGGGGGGGCATGGATACGCAGTATTTT. Protein sequence: CASSRGGMDTQYF. The chain combines TRBV11-2 with TRBJ2-3, with D possibly being TRBD2 (7 bases). Germline CDR1 SGHAT, CDR2 FQNNGV. Trimming took 8 bases from V and 6 from J, leaving 15 bases between them. The CDR3 sequence is 13 residues long.

This chain joins TRBV9 and TRBJ2-3, with 10 nucleotides matching TRBD2. Per germline, CDR1 SGDLS and CDR2 YYNGEE. CDR3 length: 17 residues. V gave up 0 bases and J gave up 2 bases; unmatched junction bases: 6. The CDR3 here is CASSVGPSGGSTDTQYF. The CDR3 nucleotides are TGTGCCAGCAGCGTAGGTCCTAGCGGGGGATCCACAGATACGCAGTATTTT.

The chain joins TRBV19 to TRBJ2-1; tentatively, D is TRBD1 (6 bases). Trimming stripped 3 bases from V and 7 bases from J, with 19 bases between. The CDR3 runs 16 residues. The germline CDR1 and CDR2 sequences are LNHDA and SQIVND (reference sequence). The chain's CDR3 is CASSIIGSGEWNEQFF. CDR3 bases: TGTGCCAGTAGTATTATAGGTTCAGGGGAGTGGAATGAGCAGTTCTTC.

The CDR3 region has the DNA TGTGCCAGTAGTACAACGGGGGGGGCTGCCTACGAGCAGTACTTC. Amino acid sequence: CASSTTGGAAYEQYF. The chain couples TRBV19 to TRBJ2-7, with 8 bases matching TRBD2. The germline V gene has CDR1 LNHDA and CDR2 SQIVND (reference sequence). The CDR3 has 15 amino acids. J gave up 2 bases and V 4 bases, and 7 bases lay outside the gene matches. Using reference TRBV19 and TRBJ2-7 for the parts outside the CDR3, the full variable domain is DGGITQSPKYLFRKEGQNVTLSCEQNLNHDAMYWYRQDPGQGLRLIYYSQIVNDFQKGDIAEGYSVSREKKESFPLTVTSAQKNPTAFYLCASSTTGGAAYEQYFGPGTRLTVT.

The chain is built from TRBV9 and TRBJ2-1; the match to TRBD2 covers 14 bases. The CDR3 has 18 residues. Unmatched junction bases numbered 8, after V lost 0 bases and J lost 6 bases. CDR1 is SGDLS and CDR2 is YYNGEE in the germline V gene. CDR3 protein: CASSVDPTSGGAGNEQFF. The CDR3 region has the DNA TGTGCCAGCAGCGTAGATCCGACTAGCGGGGGGGCCGGCAATGAGCAGTTCTTC.

The chain employs TRBV7-3 and TRBJ2-3, with D unclear. The CDR3 sequence is 14 residues long. The V end was cut by 5 bases, the J end by 6 bases, with 15 bases between. Looked up from germline, CDR1 is SGHTA and CDR2 is FQGTGA. The CDR3 DNA is TGTGCCAGCAGCCCTAGTGCTCTCTCGGATACGCAGTATTTT. It codes for CASSPSALSDTQYF.

A single count supports this clone. The chain links TRBV7-9 to TRBJ2-7; D is uncertain. The CDR3 runs 14 residues. CDR1 is SEHNR and CDR2 is FQNEAQ in the germline V gene (reference sequence). V was cut by 5 bases and J by 1 base, with 12 bases left in between. CDR3 sequence (DNA): TGTGCCAGCAGCACCGGCCGAGGATCCTACGAGCAGTACTTC. Its protein product is CASSTGRGSYEQYF.

This clone was observed a single time. This chain uses TRBV11-2 with TRBJ2-7, with D possibly matching TRBD1 (6 bases). The germline V and J ends were trimmed by 6 bases and 3 bases, with 18 bases remaining between them. The CDR3 is 15 amino acids. CDR1 and CDR2 from the germline V gene are SGHAT and FQNNGV. CDR3 in amino acids: CASSSILGRGYEQYF. CDR3 DNA sequence: TGTGCCAGCAGTTCTATCTTGGGCAGGGGCTACGAGCAGTACTTC.

The chain has TRBV6-5 and TRBJ1-2; D is unclear. Germline lookup yields CDR1 MNHEY and CDR2 SVGAGI. The ends were cut back, 6 bases at V and 0 bases at J, with 14 bases in the middle. The CDR3 loop spans 15 amino acids. The CDR3 DNA reads as TGTGCCAGCAGAGTGTCCGATCTAGCTAACTATGGCTACACCTTC. It is translated as CASRVSDLANYGYTF.

V usage is TRBV6-5 and J usage is TRBJ1-1; 8 nucleotides line up with TRBD1. Trimming removed 5 bases from V and 11 bases from J; junction bases left unmatched: 13. The CDR3 runs to 14 residues. Germline CDR1 reads MNHEY; CDR2 reads SVGAGI. CDR3 amino acids: CASSPTGGVLGAFF. In nucleotides, the CDR3 is TGTGCCAGCAGTCCCACAGGGGGAGTACTTGGGGCTTTCTTT.

The table lists this clone with a few counts. The CDR3 loop is CASMTTGGNSPLHF. CDR3 in DNA: TGTGCCAGTATGACGACAGGGGGCAATTCACCCCTCCACTTT. The chain links TRBV19 to TRBJ1-6; the match to TRBD1 covers 10 bases. Per germline, CDR1 LNHDA and CDR2 SQIVND (reference sequence). The V segment lost 7 bases and the J segment 7 bases; nucleotides outside the gene matches: 4. This CDR3 comprises 14 residues.

The rearrangement links TRBV5-4 to TRBJ2-5; 8 nucleotides agree with TRBD2. With 6 bases clipped from V and 4 bases from J, the junction kept 11 bases outside the gene matches. Germline assignment: CDR1 SGHNT and CDR2 YYREEE (reference sequence). This CDR3 region has 15 residues. CDR3: CASTTIRGGTETQYF. The CDR3 DNA sequence: TGTGCCAGCACCACTATTCGGGGGGGCACAGAGACCCAGTACTTC.

The chain recombines TRBV23-1 with TRBJ1-5; D gene unclear. TRBV23-1 carries the ORF label, with uncertain function. V was trimmed by 0 bases and J by 0 bases, leaving 9 bases between them. CDR3 length: 16 residues. The CDR3 DNA sequence: TGCGCCAGCAGTCAATCGGAGACCTATAGCAATCAGCCCCAGCATTTT. Its protein product is CASSQSETYSNQPQHF.

The table lists this clone with a few counts. The rearrangement uses TRBV23-1 and TRBJ2-3; D may be TRBD2 (5 bases). TRBV23-1 is an ORF for which the function is uncertain. The CDR3 loop spans 18 amino acids. V was pared by 0 bases and J by 0 bases, with 16 bases between. DNA for the CDR3: TGCGCCAGCAGTCAATCGATTGAGGACTGTTCTAGCACAGATACGCAGTATTTT. Translation gives CASSQSIEDCSSTDTQYF.

The chain has TRBV12-5 and TRBJ2-5; 10 positions match TRBD2. Trimming took 6 bases from V and 1 from J; bases not matched to a gene: 8. Germline V gene sequence: CDR1 LGHNT, CDR2 FRNRAP. The CDR3 has 16 residues. CDR3 sequence reads: CASGDSSGGLQETQYF. The CDR3 nucleotides read TGTGCTAGTGGGGATTCTAGCGGGGGCCTCCAAGAGACCCAGTACTTC.

This sequence joins TRBV4-3 and TRBJ2-7; D gene uncertain. CDR3 length: 11 residues. Germline CDR1 LGHNA, CDR2 YSLEER. Trimming removed 1 base at V and 6 bases at J, with 4 bases between. The DNA for the CDR3 is TGCGCCAGCAGCCAAGCCCTCGAGCAGTACTTC. It is translated as CASSQALEQYF.

The chain joins TRBV6-5 to TRBJ1-6; TRBD1 might be the D (5 bases). CDR3 size: 14 residues. V was clipped by 4 bases and J by 8 bases, with 12 bases between them. Germline V gene lookup returns CDR1 MNHEY and CDR2 SVGAGI. The CDR3 DNA reads as TGTGCCAGCAGTTCGCAGGGCCTAGATTCACCCCTCCACTTT. This codes for CASSSQGLDSPLHF.

The V call is TRBV27, the J call TRBJ1-5; no reliable D call. V was cut by 3 bases and J by 0 bases, with 6 bases left in between. Germline lookup yields CDR1 MNHEY and CDR2 SMNVEV (reference sequence). The length of the CDR3 is 14 residues. CDR3 sequence (DNA): TGTGCCAGCAGTTTCCGACTTAGCAATCAGCCCCAGCATTTT. Protein: CASSFRLSNQPQHF.

The CDR3 is CASTQGGGGVGELFF. The CDR3 DNA reads TGTGCCAGCACCCAGGGAGGCGGGGGGGTCGGGGAGCTGTTTTTT. V gene TRBV6-6 combines with J gene TRBJ2-2; TRBD2 aligns across 9 bases. The CDR3 has 15 residues. Trimming at V came to 7 bases and at J to 7 bases, leaving 10 bases not matched to a gene. CDR1 is MNHNY, CDR2 SVGAGI, per germline (reference sequence).

The chain has TRBV7-2 and TRBJ2-7; tentatively, D is TRBD1 (5 bases). V was shortened by 1 base and J by 2 bases, with 15 bases between the two germline ends. In germline, CDR1 is SGHTA, CDR2 FQGNSA. The CDR3 spans 16 residues. CDR3 amino acids: CASSLEVTGHPYEQYF. The CDR3 coding sequence is TGTGCCAGCAGCTTAGAGGTAACAGGACATCCCTACGAGCAGTACTTC.